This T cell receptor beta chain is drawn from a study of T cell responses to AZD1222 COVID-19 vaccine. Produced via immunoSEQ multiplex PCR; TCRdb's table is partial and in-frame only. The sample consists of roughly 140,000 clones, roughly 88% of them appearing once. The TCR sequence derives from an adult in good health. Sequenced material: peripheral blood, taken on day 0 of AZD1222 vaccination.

The CDR3, as DNA: TGTGCCAGCAGTCCCCGGGACAGGGTCGGGTACGAGCAGTACTTC. It yields the protein CASSPRDRVGYEQYF. This rearrangement joins TRBV16 to TRBJ2-7; 9 bases match TRBD1. CDR3 size: 15 residues. Germline CDR1 is KGHSY and CDR2 is FQNENV. J lost 4 bases, V lost 6 bases, and 10 bases had no gene match.